The rows below give T cell receptor beta chains drawn from one sample of a study of CXCR3-negative and CXCR3-positive naive CD8 T cells. TCRdb derives one entry per CDR3 protein from the 5' RACE reads, leaving out DNA. In total, the table holds about 90,000 distinct CDR3 sequences. The sequencing sample was made of naive CXCR3- CD8+ T cells from blood. Every receptor here comes from a human donor in good health. Some clones in this sample may be carry-over from other donors' samples. CDR3s include the opening cysteine and the closing phenylalanine or tryptophan.

J | length | V | CDR3
TRBJ2-7 | 15 | TRBV10-3 | CAISVRDRGIYEQYF
TRBJ2-3 | 15 | TRBV28 | CASSLWDSNTDTQYF
TRBJ2-2 | 15 | TRBV4-2 | CASSLPGANTGELFF
TRBJ2-3 | 11 | TRBV20-1 | CRQSPTDTQYF
TRBJ2-7 | 19 | TRBV12-3/TRBV12-4 | CASSLGGSPSTALTYEQYF
TRBJ2-5 | 12 | TRBV10-3 | CAISAEEGTQYF
TRBJ2-7 | 15 | TRBV6-1 | CASSEAGTGAYEQYF
TRBJ2-1 | 12 | TRBV6-2/TRBV6-3 | CASRVRPGEQFF
TRBJ2-4 | 16 | TRBV21-1 | CASSRHIVGRMDIQYF
TRBJ2-2 | 17 | TRBV7-8 | CASSLKRQASNTGELFF
TRBJ2-1 | 20 | TRBV5-1 | CASSLGGRGMGEGSYNEQFF
TRBJ2-1 | 13 | TRBV29-1 | CSVPVQGFNEQFF
TRBJ2-7 | 15 | TRBV4-1 | CASSLGRGPSYEQYF
TRBJ2-7 | 14 | TRBV29-1 | CSVSGQGISYEQYF
TRBJ2-1 | 14 | TRBV4-1 | CASSSGRTVDEQFF
TRBJ2-5 | 14 | TRBV29-1 | CSVEARGYGETQYF
TRBJ1-5 | 16 | TRBV28 | CASSLWDSYSNQPQHF
TRBJ2-2 | 13 | TRBV5-1 | CASSLVGAGELFF
TRBJ2-1 | 16 | TRBV27 | CASSSTSGGLYNEQFF
TRBJ2-5 | 17 | TRBV12-3/TRBV12-4 | CASSLDVGGRSWETQYF
TRBJ2-1 | 17 | TRBV5-1 | CASSSTGTGVPLDEQFF
TRBJ2-3 | 15 | TRBV6-4 | CASSARTSGTDTQYF
TRBJ2-5 | 13 | TRBV5-6 | CASSSGQQETQYF
TRBJ2-1 | 12 | TRBV29-1 | CSVEGSGGKQFF
TRBJ2-3 | 14 | TRBV20-1 | CSTSTGAYTDTQYF
TRBJ2-5 | 12 | TRBV7-9 | CASSFLGGSQYF
TRBJ2-2 | 14 | TRBV12-5 | CASGETSRPGELFF
TRBJ2-1 | 16 | TRBV3-1 | CASSLLRGPRGNEQFF
TRBJ2-2 | 16 | TRBV29-1 | CSVEDRDRRNTGELFF
TRBJ2-1 | 16 | TRBV6-2/TRBV6-3 | CASSYSLRGAMYEQFF
TRBJ2-5 | 14 | TRBV12-3/TRBV12-4 | CASSLRPAQETQYF
TRBJ1-1 | 13 | TRBV20-1 | CSARDSGITEAFF
TRBJ2-1 | 13 | TRBV29-1 | CSVPPTGYNEQFF
TRBJ1-1 | 14 | TRBV20-1 | CSARLTGINTEAFF
TRBJ1-1 | 14 | TRBV3-1 | CASSQETGVSEAFF
TRBJ2-5 | 14 | TRBV21-1 | CASFFGGTKETQYF
TRBJ2-1 | 15 | TRBV7-9 | CASSTRQGNYNEQFF
TRBJ1-2 | 13 | TRBV5-6 | CASSSGQGYGYTF
TRBJ2-7 | 16 | TRBV4-3 | CASSQDLAGGRYEQYF
TRBJ1-2 | 15 | TRBV4-1 | CASSQIEDSSYGYTF